A selection of T cell receptor beta chains follows, all from one sample in a study of T cell repertoires in cytomegalovirus infection. One entry per CDR3 protein, called by TCRdb with MiXCR from the reads. The sample lists roughly 230,000 distinct CDR3 sequences; about a sixth were seen once. The sample taken for sequencing was CD8+ T cells from PBMCs. The receptors derive from a human donor in good health (CMV status not recorded). Some clones in this sample may be carry-over from other donors' samples. Each CDR3 is given with its conserved first and last residue. A D gene is named only where the DNA matches it firmly. A row's size may be missing; if present it is once, few, many or a size class.

J gene | clone size | D gene | V gene | CDR3 DNA | CDR3 protein
TRBJ2-1 | . | . | TRBV20-1 | TGCAGTGCTAGAGAGGGGTCTCATTCACAGTACAATGAGCAGTTCTTC | CSAREGSHSQYNEQFF
TRBJ1-5 | few | . | TRBV12-3/TRBV12-4 | TGTGCCAGCAGTTCCCCCGATCAGCCCCAGCATTTT | CASSSPDQPQHF
TRBJ1-1 | many | TRBD1 | TRBV7-9 | TGTGCCAGCACCCGGACAGGCCGAACTGAAGCTTTCTTT | CASTRTGRTEAFF
TRBJ1-5 | . | . | TRBV23-1 | TGCGCCAGCAGAGGGCCCCAACATCAGCCCCAGCATTTT | CASRGPQHQPQHF
TRBJ1-1 | few | TRBD1 | TRBV29-1 | TGCAGCGTTGAAGATACAGGGGGCCCAGCTTTCTTT | CSVEDTGGPAFF
TRBJ2-5 | . | . | TRBV5-1 | TGCGCCAGCAGCGGGGAAGAGACCCAGTACTTC | CASSGEETQYF
TRBJ1-1 | many | TRBD1 | TRBV7-9 | TGTGCCAGCAGTTACGAGACGGGAGACGGACAGGCGAACACTGAAGCTTTCTTT | CASSYETGDGQANTEAFF
TRBJ1-1 | . | . | TRBV13 | TGTGCCAGCAGGGAGACCAGGGGCACTGAAGCTTTCTTT | CASRETRGTEAFF
TRBJ2-2 | many | TRBD1 | TRBV7-3 | TGTGCCAGCAGCCGAGGACAGGGTCGTATGAACACCGGGGAGCTGTTTTTT | CASSRGQGRMNTGELFF
TRBJ2-2 | . | . | TRBV7-2 | TGTGCCAGCAGCTCGGGACCCCGCACATCCGGGGAGCTGTTTTTT | CASSSGPRTSGELFF
TRBJ2-1 | many | . | TRBV27 | TGTGCCAGCAGTCCGTCGGGCTCTGAGCAGTTCTTC | CASSPSGSEQFF
TRBJ1-1 | many | . | TRBV7-6 | TGTGCCAGCAGCTTAGGGAAGGGCACTGAAGCTTTCTTT | CASSLGKGTEAFF
TRBJ2-3 | many | . | TRBV6-4 | TGTGCCAGCAGTGTAGACCTCACAGATACGCAGTATTTT | CASSVDLTDTQYF
TRBJ1-2 | . | . | TRBV27 | TGTGCCAGCAGTTCCACTGACAGGTCCCCCTATGGCTACACCTTC | CASSSTDRSPYGYTF
TRBJ2-1 | many | TRBD2 | TRBV2 | TGTGCCAGCAGTCCCGAGGGGGTGGTAGCGGGGAATGAGCAGTTCTTC | CASSPEGVVAGNEQFF
TRBJ1-2 | few | . | TRBV28 | TGTGCCAGCACCTTCCTGGCGGGCTATGGCTACACCTTC | CASTFLAGYGYTF
TRBJ2-1 | . | . | TRBV24-1 | TGTGCCACCAGTGACAATACAGGATGGAATGAGCAGTTCTTC | CATSDNTGWNEQFF